Here is one T cell receptor beta chain with its context. Germline assignment: CDR1 SGHDT and CDR2 YYEEEE. The CDR3 covers 15 residues. Trimming pared 0 bases from V and 5 bases from J, leaving 14 bases between. The data stem from a study of blood T cell repertoires in COVID-19. Whole-study context: Researchers got acute and convalescent COVID-19 samples from the United States, Italy and Spain. Sample material is recorded as cDNA or gDNA derived from T cells, B-cell-depleted T cells, or PBMCs.

In the original workflow: Using reference gene primer amplification, nucleated cell counts were estimated. Profiling relied on immunoSEQ multiplex PCR, and the TCRdb table lists in-frame clones only, not all of them. That table furnishes V, J and clone size, whereas the DNA furnished D and trimming. The sample records 28,000 or so clones, 85% to 90% being singletons. The sequenced material came from peripheral blood. The rearrangement joins TRBV5-6 to TRBJ1-2; D uncertain. This TCR was sampled from a human donor in a cohort sampled during active COVID-19. The chain's CDR3 is CASSLVVPKTYGYTF. DNA of the CDR3: TGTGCCAGCAGCTTGGTTGTCCCCAAAACTTATGGCTACACCTTC.